A single sample gave rise to the 21 T cell receptor beta chains below, sequenced in a study of shared clonotypes between healthy human individuals. Assay: immunoSEQ multiplex PCR; the TCRdb copy retains only in-frame clones and omits some. The sample consists of roughly 500,000 clones, around 80% of them appearing once. Material for sequencing was PBMCs. These receptors all come from a woman in her thirties or forties in good health. Some clones in this sample may be carry-over from other donors' samples.

With respect to this clone: Mismatch with germline at one junction end may stem from a read error. The chain combines TRBV7-9 with TRBJ2-1; 8 bases are a match to TRBD2. In germline, CDR1 is SEHNR, CDR2 FQNEAQ (reference sequence). The CDR3 loop spans 13 amino acids. The CDR3 sequence is CASSLGPGLGVVF. The CDR3 DNA is TGTGCCAGCAGCTTAGGACCGGGACTAGGGGTTGTCTTC.

J is TRBJ2-5 and V is TRBV29-1; D is undetermined. CDR1 is SQVTM, CDR2 ANQGSEA, per germline. CDR3 length equals 14 residues. Trimming took off 5 bases at V and 3 bases at J, with 16 bases between the two ends. The CDR3 DNA is TGCAGCGTTTCCGGGCCCCTGGGGAAAGAGACCCAGTACTTC. Translating it yields CSVSGPLGKETQYF.

A few counts support this clone. The rearrangement joins TRBV27 to TRBJ1-1, with 7 nucleotides matching TRBD1. Per the germline V gene, CDR1 is MNHEY and CDR2 is SMNVEV (reference sequence). The CDR3 runs to 14 residues. Trimming cost V 0 bases and J 2 bases; bases outside gene matches: 0. CDR3 DNA sequence: TGTGCCAGCAGTTTATCAGGGGGCAACACTGAAGCTTTCTTT. It yields the protein CASSLSGGNTEAFF.

The gene calls are TRBV5-1 and TRBJ2-7; weak D call: TRBD2 (6 bases). The CDR3 is made up of 17 amino acids. Germline CDR1 reads SGHRS; CDR2 reads YFSETQ. With 0 bases removed from V and 2 bases from J, the gap between germline ends came to 18 bases. CDR3 sequence (DNA): TGCGCCAGCAGCTTGGCCACGGGTGGGGGGACCACCTACGAGCAGTACTTC. Its protein is CASSLATGGGTTYEQYF. The whole variable domain, filled in from reference TRBV5-1 and TRBJ2-7, reads KAGVTQTPRYLIKTRGQQVTLSCSPISGHRSVSWYQQTPGQGLQFLFEYFSETQRNKGNFPGRFSGRQFSNSRSEMNVSTLELGDSALYLCASSLATGGGTTYEQYFGPGTRLTVT.

This chain uses TRBV2 with TRBJ1-2; TRBD1 aligns across 7 bases. V dropped 5 bases and J dropped 4; count of bases not matched to a gene: 7. The CDR3 loop spans 14 amino acids. CDR1 and CDR2 (germline): SNHLY, FYNNEI. DNA of the CDR3: TGTGCCAGCAGTAACCGACAGGGCAGCTATGGCTACACCTTC. It is translated as CASSNRQGSYGYTF.

As for this clone: The sample holds other DNA sequences that translate to the same CDR3. This chain uses TRBV30 with TRBJ2-1, with D possibly TRBD1 on 6 matching bases. V was shortened by 1 base and J by 9 bases, with 10 bases between the two germline ends. From germline, CDR1 is GTSNPN and CDR2 SVGIG (reference sequence). The CDR3 spans 12 residues. CDR3: CAWSGLGGEQFF. In nucleotides, the CDR3 is TGTGCCTGGAGTGGTCTAGGGGGTGAGCAGTTCTTC. Variable domain in full (rest from reference TRBV30 and TRBJ2-1): SQTIHQWPATLVQPVGSPLSLECTVEGTSNPNLYWYRQAAGRGLQLLFYSVGIGQISSEVPQNLSASRPQDRQFILSSKKLLLSDSGFYLCAWSGLGGEQFFGPGTRLTVL.

V usage is TRBV6-4 and J usage is TRBJ1-2; tentatively, D is TRBD1 (6 bases). Trimming took 6 bases from V and 5 from J, leaving 13 bases between them. This CDR3 contains 13 residues. Germline-derived CDR1 and CDR2 are MRHNA and SNTAGT. The CDR3 DNA is TGTGCCAGCAGGACCGGGACACCTTATGGCTACACCTTC. Amino acids: CASRTGTPYGYTF.

Points on this clone: This likely reflects a read error, since a far larger clone is one base away. The chain has TRBV30 and TRBJ1-2; D gene uncertain. The CDR3 runs 13 residues. CDR1 and CDR2 from the germline V gene are GTSNPN and SVGIG (reference sequence). CDR3 coding DNA: TGTGCCTGGAGTGAGATGACTCACTATGGCTGCACCTTC. It yields the protein CAWSEMTHYGCTF.

The chain couples TRBV11-2 to TRBJ2-7; D remains ambiguous. Trimming removed 2 bases from V and 6 bases from J, with 11 bases in between. Germline CDR1 is SGHAT and CDR2 is FQNNGV. The CDR3 sequence is 13 residues long. CDR3 bases: TGTGCCAGCAGCTTACTGCTAGTAGGCGAGCAGTACTTC. Residues: CASSLLLVGEQYF.

V gene TRBV11-2 combines with J gene TRBJ1-1, with D perhaps matching TRBD1 (5 bases). Trimming removed 1 base from V and 1 base from J, with 10 bases in between. CDR1 and CDR2 from the germline V gene are SGHAT and FQNNGV. The CDR3 consists of 15 residues. The CDR3 region is CASSLGRGTNTEAFF. The CDR3 DNA sequence: TGTGCCAGCAGCTTAGGGCGGGGGACGAACACTGAAGCTTTCTTT.

The chain employs TRBV6-6 and TRBJ1-5; 7 positions agree with TRBD1. Per germline, CDR1 MNHNY and CDR2 SVGAGI (reference sequence). J lost 0 bases, V lost 6 bases, and 2 bases had no gene match. CDR3 length equals 14 residues. CDR3 bases: TGTGCCAGCAGGGGGACAGATAGCAATCAGCCCCAGCATTTT. This translates into CASRGTDSNQPQHF.

The table lists this clone with a count of one. This sequence joins TRBV5-1 and TRBJ1-4; 8 bases are a match to TRBD1. Germline V gene lookup returns CDR1 SGHRS and CDR2 YFSETQ. CDR3 size: 16 residues. With 4 bases clipped from V and 8 bases from J, the junction kept 13 bases outside the gene matches. The CDR3 is CASSQTPAGGLEKLFF. For the CDR3, the DNA is TGCGCCAGCAGCCAAACCCCGGCAGGGGGCTTGGAAAAACTGTTTTTT.

The rearrangement uses TRBV28 and TRBJ2-1; 7 bases align to TRBD1. Germline V lookup: CDR1 MDHEN, CDR2 SYDVKM. Germline trimming cut 6 bases from V and 3 bases from J; bases unmatched to any gene: 5. This CDR3 is 14 amino acids long. The CDR3 region is CASRIQGNYNEQFF. For the CDR3, the DNA is TGTGCCAGCAGGATACAGGGGAACTACAATGAGCAGTTCTTC. The whole variable domain, filled in from reference TRBV28 and TRBJ2-1, reads DVKVTQSSRYLVKRTGEKVFLECVQDMDHENMFWYRQDPGLGLRLIYFSYDVKMKEKGDIPEGYSVSREKKERFSLILESASTNQTSMYLCASRIQGNYNEQFFGPGTRLTVL.

The V gene is TRBV6-5, the J gene TRBJ1-4; unclear D gene. CDR3 length: 14 residues. V lost 5 bases to trimming and J lost 0 bases, with 7 bases between them. The germline gives CDR1 MNHEY, CDR2 SVGAGI. The CDR3 region has the DNA TGTGCCAGCAGTCGGGGTCCAACTAATGAAAAACTGTTTTTT. This sequence encodes CASSRGPTNEKLFF.

The genes are TRBV19 and TRBJ2-5; possible D gene TRBD1, 6 bases. The CDR3 has 14 amino acids. Looked up from germline, CDR1 is LNHDA and CDR2 is SQIVND (reference sequence). V lost 1 base and J 1 base, leaving 7 bases between the germline ends. CDR3 protein: CASSIGTVQETQYF. The DNA for the CDR3 is TGTGCCAGTAGTATAGGGACAGTCCAAGAGACCCAGTACTTC.

This clone was seen repeatedly, ten times or more. This CDR3 reads CASSQHLAEGRFF. The CDR3 DNA follows: TGCGCCAGCAGCCAGCATCTAGCCGAGGGTCGGTTCTTC. The chain couples TRBV4-3 to TRBJ2-1; D might be TRBD2 (5 bases). Germline CDR1 LGHNA, CDR2 YSLEER. The ends were cut back, 3 bases at V and 15 bases at J, with 18 bases in the middle. This CDR3 region has 13 residues.

V and J are TRBV19 and TRBJ1-1; D possibly corresponds to TRBD1 (5 bases). V lost 3 bases to trimming and J lost 1 base, with 9 bases between them. Germline CDR1 LNHDA, CDR2 SQIVND (reference sequence). CDR3 size: 14 residues. The CDR3, as DNA: TGTGCCAGTAGTATTGTAGGGGAGAACACTGAAGCTTTCTTT. Translated, it gives CASSIVGENTEAFF.

Only one count was recorded for this clone. This chain connects TRBV5-8 to TRBJ2-7, with D uncertain. CDR1 and CDR2 (germline): SGHTS, YDEGEE. This CDR3 spans 15 amino acids. The ends were cut back, 0 bases at V and 0 bases at J, with 10 bases in the middle. The CDR3 loop is CASSLGWQYSYEQYF. The CDR3 region has the DNA TGTGCCAGCAGCTTGGGATGGCAGTACTCCTACGAGCAGTACTTC.

The J gene is TRBJ2-2, the V gene TRBV11-2; D is possibly TRBD2 (5 bases). V was cut by 5 bases and J by 4 bases, with 11 bases left in between. This CDR3 spans 14 amino acids. CDR1 and CDR2 (germline): SGHAT, FQNNGV. This CDR3 is CASSVGRGTGELFF. The CDR3 nucleotides are TGTGCCAGCAGCGTCGGCCGGGGCACCGGGGAGCTGTTTTTT. Variable domain in full (rest from reference TRBV11-2 and TRBJ2-2): EAGVAQSPRYKIIEKRQSVAFWCNPISGHATLYWYQQILGQGPKLLIQFQNNGVVDDSQLPKDRFSAERLKGVDSTLKIQPAKLEDSAVYLCASSVGRGTGELFFGEGSRLTVL.

The V and J genes are TRBV2 and TRBJ2-3, with 9 bases matching TRBD2. The CDR3 is made up of 14 amino acids. Germline V gene data show CDR1 as SNHLY and CDR2 as FYNNEI. V trimming: 9 bases; J trimming: 4 bases; junction bases outside the gene matches: 8. In DNA, the CDR3 is TGTGCCAGTTCTCCGGGACTAGCATCAGATACGCAGTATTTT. Its translation: CASSPGLASDTQYF.

The genes are TRBV11-2 and TRBJ1-4, with TRBD1 matching over 9 bases. Trimming at V came to 6 bases and at J to 6 bases, leaving 20 bases not matched to a gene. This CDR3 has 19 amino acids. Germline V gene lookup returns CDR1 SGHAT and CDR2 FQNNGV. DNA of the CDR3: TGTGCCAGCAGGCGTGCGACCGGGACAGGGACTCTCGTTTATGAAAAACTGTTTTTT. Protein: CASRRATGTGTLVYEKLFF.